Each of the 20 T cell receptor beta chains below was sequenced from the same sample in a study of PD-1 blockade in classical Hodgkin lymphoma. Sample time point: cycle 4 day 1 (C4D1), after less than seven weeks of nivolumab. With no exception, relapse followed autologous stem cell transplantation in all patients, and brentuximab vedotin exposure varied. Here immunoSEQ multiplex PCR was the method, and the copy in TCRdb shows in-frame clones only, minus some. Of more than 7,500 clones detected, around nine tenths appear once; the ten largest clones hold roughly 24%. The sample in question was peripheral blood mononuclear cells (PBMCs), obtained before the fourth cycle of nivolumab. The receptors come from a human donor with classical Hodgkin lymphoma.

Here the CDR3 reads CASSERAGANVLTF. For the CDR3, the DNA is TGTGCCAGCAGTGAGAGGGCCGGGGCCAACGTCCTGACTTTC. The rearrangement uses TRBV2 and TRBJ2-6; D possibly corresponds to TRBD2 (5 bases). V was cut by 3 bases and J by 4 bases, with 7 bases left in between. This CDR3 comprises 14 residues. Germline CDR1 reads SNHLY; CDR2 reads FYNNEI.

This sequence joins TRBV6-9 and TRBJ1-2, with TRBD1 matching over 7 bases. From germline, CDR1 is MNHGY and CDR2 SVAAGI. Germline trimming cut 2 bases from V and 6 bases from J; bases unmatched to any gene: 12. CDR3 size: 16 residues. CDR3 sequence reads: CASSYPSTGIFNGYTF. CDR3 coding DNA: TGTGCCAGCAGTTATCCCTCGACAGGGATTTTTAATGGCTACACCTTC.

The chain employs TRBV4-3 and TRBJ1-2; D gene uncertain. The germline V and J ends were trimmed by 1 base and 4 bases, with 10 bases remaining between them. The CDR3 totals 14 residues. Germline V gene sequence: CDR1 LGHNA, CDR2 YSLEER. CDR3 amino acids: CASSQVDWSYGYTF. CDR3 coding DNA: TGCGCCAGCAGCCAAGTGGACTGGAGCTATGGCTACACCTTC.

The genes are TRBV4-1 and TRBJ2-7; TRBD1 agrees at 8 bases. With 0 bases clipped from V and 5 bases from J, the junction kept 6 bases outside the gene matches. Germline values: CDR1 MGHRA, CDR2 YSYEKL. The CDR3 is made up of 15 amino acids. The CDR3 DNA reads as TGCGCCAGCAGCCAAGAGGACAGGGAGGTCCACGAGCAGTACTTC. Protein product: CASSQEDREVHEQYF.

This CDR3 reads CASSMPRLAGGGDTQYF. CDR3 coding DNA: TGCGCCAGCAGCATGCCTAGACTAGCGGGGGGCGGGGATACGCAGTATTTT. The chain has TRBV5-1 and TRBJ2-3, with TRBD2 matching over 13 bases. V lost 4 bases, J lost 6 bases, and 11 bases stayed unmatched. Per the germline V gene, CDR1 is SGHRS and CDR2 is YFSETQ. The CDR3 spans 17 residues.

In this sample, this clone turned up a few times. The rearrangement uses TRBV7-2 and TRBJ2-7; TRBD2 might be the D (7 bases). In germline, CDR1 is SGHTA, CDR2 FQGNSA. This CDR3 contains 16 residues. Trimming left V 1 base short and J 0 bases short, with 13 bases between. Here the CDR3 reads CASSLDGGLSSYEQYF. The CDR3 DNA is TGTGCCAGCAGCTTAGACGGGGGGCTGAGCTCCTACGAGCAGTACTTC.

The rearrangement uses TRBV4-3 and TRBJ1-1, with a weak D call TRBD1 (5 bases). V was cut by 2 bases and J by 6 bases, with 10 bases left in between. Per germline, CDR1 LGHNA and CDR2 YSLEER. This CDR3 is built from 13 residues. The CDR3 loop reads CASSQFTGPEAFF. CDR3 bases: TGCGCCAGCAGCCAATTTACAGGTCCTGAAGCTTTCTTT.

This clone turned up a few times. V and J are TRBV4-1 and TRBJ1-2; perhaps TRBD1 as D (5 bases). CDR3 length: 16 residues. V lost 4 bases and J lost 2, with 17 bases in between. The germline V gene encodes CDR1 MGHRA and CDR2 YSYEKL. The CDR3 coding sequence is TGCGCCAGCAGCCCGATTTCCGGGGGAGGGAACTATGGCTACACCTTC. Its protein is CASSPISGGGNYGYTF.

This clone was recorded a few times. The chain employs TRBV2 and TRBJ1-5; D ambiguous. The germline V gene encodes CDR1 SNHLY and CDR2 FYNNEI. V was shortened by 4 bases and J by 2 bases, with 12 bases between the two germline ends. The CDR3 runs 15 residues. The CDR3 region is CASSGRSMGNQPQHF. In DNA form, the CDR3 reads TGTGCCAGCAGTGGACGCAGCATGGGCAATCAGCCCCAGCATTTT. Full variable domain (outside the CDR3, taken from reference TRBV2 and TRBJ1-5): EPEVTQTPSHQVTQMGQEVILRCVPISNHLYFYWYRQILGQKVEFLVSFYNNEISEKSEIFDDQFSVERPDGSNFTLKIRSTKLEDSAMYFCASSGRSMGNQPQHFGDGTRLSIL.

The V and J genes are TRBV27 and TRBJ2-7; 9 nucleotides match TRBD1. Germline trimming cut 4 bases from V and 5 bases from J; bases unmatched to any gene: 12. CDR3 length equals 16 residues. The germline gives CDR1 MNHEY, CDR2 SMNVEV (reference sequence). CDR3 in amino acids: CASSSPTPGQGNEQYF. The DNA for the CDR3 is TGTGCCAGCAGTTCGCCAACTCCGGGACAGGGCAACGAGCAGTACTTC.

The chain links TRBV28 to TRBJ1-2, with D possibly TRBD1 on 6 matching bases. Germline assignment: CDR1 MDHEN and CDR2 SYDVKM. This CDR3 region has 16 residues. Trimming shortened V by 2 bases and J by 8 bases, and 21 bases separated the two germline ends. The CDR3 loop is CASSLSGRGLGGGYTF. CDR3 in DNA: TGTGCCAGCAGTTTAAGTGGTCGGGGGCTCGGAGGGGGCTACACCTTC.

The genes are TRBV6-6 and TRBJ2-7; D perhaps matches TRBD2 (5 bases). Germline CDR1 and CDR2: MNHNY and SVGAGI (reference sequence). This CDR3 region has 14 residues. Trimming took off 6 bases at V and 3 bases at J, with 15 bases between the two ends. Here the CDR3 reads CASSPGNGVYEQYF. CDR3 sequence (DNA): TGTGCCAGCAGCCCTGGGAACGGGGTCTACGAGCAGTACTTC.

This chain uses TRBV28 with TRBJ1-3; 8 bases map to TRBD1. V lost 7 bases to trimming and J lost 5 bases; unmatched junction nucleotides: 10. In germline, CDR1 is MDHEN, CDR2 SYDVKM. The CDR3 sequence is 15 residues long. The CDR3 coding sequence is TGTGCCAGCACCTTTTTGGACAGGGACCGAAACACCATATATTTT. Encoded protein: CASTFLDRDRNTIYF.

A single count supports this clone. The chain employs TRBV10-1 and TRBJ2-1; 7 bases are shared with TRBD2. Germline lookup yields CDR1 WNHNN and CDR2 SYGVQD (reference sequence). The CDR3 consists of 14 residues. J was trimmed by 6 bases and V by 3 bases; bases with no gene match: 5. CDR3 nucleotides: TGCGCCAGCAGTGACCGGGGGGTTGGCAATGAGCAGTTCTTC. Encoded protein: CASSDRGVGNEQFF.

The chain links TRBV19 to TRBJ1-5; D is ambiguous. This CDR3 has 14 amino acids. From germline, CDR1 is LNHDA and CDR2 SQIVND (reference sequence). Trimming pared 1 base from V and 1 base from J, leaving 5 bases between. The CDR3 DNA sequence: TGTGCCAGTAGTATAGGGAGGAGCAATCAGCCCCAGCATTTT. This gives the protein CASSIGRSNQPQHF.

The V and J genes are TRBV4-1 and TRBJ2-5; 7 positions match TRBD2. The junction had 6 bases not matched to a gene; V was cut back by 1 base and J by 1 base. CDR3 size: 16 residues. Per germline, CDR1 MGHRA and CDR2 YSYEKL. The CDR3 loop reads CASSQGWGGGQETQYF. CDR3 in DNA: TGCGCCAGCAGCCAAGGGTGGGGCGGGGGCCAAGAGACCCAGTACTTC.

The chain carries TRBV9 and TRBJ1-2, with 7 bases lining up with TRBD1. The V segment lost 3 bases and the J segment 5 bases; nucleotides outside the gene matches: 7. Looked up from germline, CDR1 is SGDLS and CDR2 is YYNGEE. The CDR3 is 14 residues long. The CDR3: CASSAPGQLYGYTF. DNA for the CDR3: TGTGCCAGCAGCGCCCCGGGACAGCTATATGGCTACACCTTC.

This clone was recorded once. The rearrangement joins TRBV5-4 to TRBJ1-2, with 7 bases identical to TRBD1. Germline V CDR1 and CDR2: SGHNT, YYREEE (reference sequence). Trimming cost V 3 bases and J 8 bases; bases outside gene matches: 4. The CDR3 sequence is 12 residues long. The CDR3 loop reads CASSSTGSGYTF. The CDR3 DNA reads TGTGCCAGCAGCTCGACAGGGTCCGGCTACACCTTC. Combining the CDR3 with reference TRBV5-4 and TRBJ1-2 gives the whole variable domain ETGVTQSPTHLIKTRGQQVTLRCSSQSGHNTVSWYQQALGQGPQFIFQYYREEENGRGNFPPRFSGLQFPNYSSELNVNALELDDSALYLCASSSTGSGYTFGSGTRLTVV.

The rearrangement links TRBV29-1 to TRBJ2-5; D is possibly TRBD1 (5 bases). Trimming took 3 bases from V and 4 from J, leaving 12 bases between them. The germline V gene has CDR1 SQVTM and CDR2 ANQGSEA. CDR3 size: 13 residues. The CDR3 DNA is TGCAGCGTTGACCCAGGGTTGGGAGAGACCCAGTACTTC. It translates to CSVDPGLGETQYF.

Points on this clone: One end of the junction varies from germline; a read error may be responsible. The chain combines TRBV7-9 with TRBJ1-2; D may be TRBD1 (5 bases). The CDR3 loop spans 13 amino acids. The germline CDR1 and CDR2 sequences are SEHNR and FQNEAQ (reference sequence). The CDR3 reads CASSLGDNYGYTF. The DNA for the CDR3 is TGTGCCAGCAGTTTAGGGGACAACTATGGCTACACCTTC.